This T cell receptor (beta chain) was sequenced for a study of radiotherapy plus CTLA-4 blockade in lung cancer. The CDR3 contains 14 residues. The germline CDR1 and CDR2 sequences are MNHEY and SVGAGI. V was pared by 0 bases and J by 6 bases, with 1 base of the junction left unmatched. The assay was immunoSEQ multiplex PCR, and TCRdb's table has in-frame clones only and misses some. The data hold 75,000 to 100,000 clones, with approximately 75% observed a single time. This clonotype originated in a human donor with non-small cell lung cancer who had a partial response to radiotherapy plus ipilimumab. Some clones in this sample may be carry-over from other donors' samples. Sample: peripheral blood, taken from a patient treated with radiotherapy plus ipilimumab. The chain couples TRBV6-5 to TRBJ2-3; the match to TRBD2 covers 9 bases. CDR3 in DNA: TGTGCCAGCAGTTACTCTAGCGGGAGTGATACGCAGTATTTT. This sequence encodes CASSYSSGSDTQYF.